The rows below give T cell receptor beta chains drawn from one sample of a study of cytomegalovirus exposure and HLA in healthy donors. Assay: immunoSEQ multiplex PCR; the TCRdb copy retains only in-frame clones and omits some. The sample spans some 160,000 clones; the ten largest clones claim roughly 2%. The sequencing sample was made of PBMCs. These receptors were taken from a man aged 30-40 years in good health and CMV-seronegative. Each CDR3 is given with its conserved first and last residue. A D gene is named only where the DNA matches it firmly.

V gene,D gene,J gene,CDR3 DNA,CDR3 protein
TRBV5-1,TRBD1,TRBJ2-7,TGCGCCAGCAGCTACTCCGGGACAGGGGGAGACGAGCAGTACTTC,CASSYSGTGGDEQYF
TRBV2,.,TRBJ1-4,TGTGCCGGGGGATCAGGGGCTAATGAAAAACTGTTTTTT,CAGGSGANEKLFF
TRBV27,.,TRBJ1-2,TGTGCCAGTAGACGGGGTACTTCTATTACCTATGGCTACACCTTC,CASRRGTSITYGYTF
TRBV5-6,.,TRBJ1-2,TGTGCCAGCAGCTCGAGGCACTATGGCTACACCTTC,CASSSRHYGYTF
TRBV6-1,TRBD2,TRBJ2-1,TGTGCCAGCAGTGCTAAACTAGCGGGAGTGGTGAATGAGCAGTTCTTC,CASSAKLAGVVNEQFF
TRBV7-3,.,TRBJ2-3,TGTGCCAGCAGTACGGGGATAGCCACAGATACGCAGTATTTT,CASSTGIATDTQYF
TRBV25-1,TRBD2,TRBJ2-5,TGTGCCAGCAGCCCCGGGACTAGCGGGCCCCAAGAGACCCAGTACTTC,CASSPGTSGPQETQYF
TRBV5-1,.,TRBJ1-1,TGCGCCAGCAGCTTGAGCTCGTACGGGACTGAAGCTTTCTTT,CASSLSSYGTEAFF
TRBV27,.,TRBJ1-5,TGTGCCAGCAGTTTCACAGGGCTTCAGCCCCAGCATTTT,CASSFTGLQPQHF
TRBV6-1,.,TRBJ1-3,TGTGCCAGCAGTGTACAGCCCAGCTCTGGAAACACCATATATTTT,CASSVQPSSGNTIYF
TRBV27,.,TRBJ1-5,TGTGCCAGCAGCCCCCGGACTGGTGGGAGCAATCAGCCCCAGCATTTT,CASSPRTGGSNQPQHF
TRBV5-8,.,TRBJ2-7,TGTGCCAGCAGCTTGGACACCCTGCCCTACGAGCAGTACTTC,CASSLDTLPYEQYF
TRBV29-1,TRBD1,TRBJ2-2,TGCAGCGTTGACCCTCGCGACAGGGGGGCCGGCGGGGAGCTGTTTTTT,CSVDPRDRGAGGELFF
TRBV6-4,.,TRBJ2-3,TGTGCCACATCCCTTGGGCTGGCAGATACGCAGTATTTT,CATSLGLADTQYF
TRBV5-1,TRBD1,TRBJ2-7,TGCGCCAGCAGCTTGGGGACAGGGATCTACGAGCAGTACTTC,CASSLGTGIYEQYF
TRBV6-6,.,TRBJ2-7,TGTGCCAGCAGTTACTCGCCGGGAGATGCCTACGAGCAGTACTTC,CASSYSPGDAYEQYF
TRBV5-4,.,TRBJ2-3,TGTGCCTTTAAGAGGGGGAGCACAGATACGCAGTATTTT,CAFKRGSTDTQYF
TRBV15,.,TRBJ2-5,TGTGCCACCAGCGGAGCCCCCAGAACCCAGTACTTC,CATSGAPRTQYF